These 28 T cell receptor beta chains came from one sample sequenced in a study of T cell responses to AZD1222 COVID-19 vaccine. Libraries were prepared by immunoSEQ multiplex PCR; TCRdb keeps only in-frame clonotypes and omits some of them. The table has around 100,000 clones, roughly nine tenths seen once. The sequencing here drew on peripheral blood, taken on day 0 of AZD1222 vaccination. These receptors were collected from an adult in good health.

V and J are TRBV27 and TRBJ2-7, with D maybe TRBD1 (6 bases). This CDR3 spans 14 amino acids. The V gene's germline CDR1 is MNHEY and CDR2 SMNVEV (reference sequence). Trimming shortened V by 2 bases and J by 1 base, and 9 bases separated the two germline ends. The CDR3 DNA is TGTGCCAGCAGTTTAAAGGACAGTTCCTACGAGCAGTACTTC. Translation: CASSLKDSSYEQYF.

The rearrangement joins TRBV6-5 to TRBJ2-7; D tentatively reads TRBD1 or TRBD2 (5 bases each). Germline-derived CDR1 and CDR2 are MNHEY and SVGAGI. V lost 5 bases, J lost 10 bases, and 15 bases lay in between. The CDR3 totals 12 residues. CDR3 sequence (DNA): TGTGCCAGCAGTCTTAGGGACGGCTCCCAGTACGTC. This sequence encodes CASSLRDGSQYV.

This sequence joins TRBV5-8 and TRBJ2-5, with D tentatively TRBD1 or TRBD2 (5 bases each). Between the trimmed V and J ends, which lost 0 bases and 5 bases, there was a span of 17 bases. The CDR3 runs 16 residues. The germline CDR1 and CDR2 sequences are SGHTS and YDEGEE. This CDR3 is CASSLGVGQEAETQYF. CDR3 coding DNA: TGTGCCAGCAGCTTGGGGGTGGGGCAGGAGGCGGAGACCCAGTACTTC.

CDR3: CASSQQQGDGYTF. CDR3 DNA sequence: TGTGCCAGCAGCCAACAACAGGGAGATGGCTACACCTTC. The chain carries TRBV3-1 (or the pseudogene TRBV3-2) and TRBJ1-2; a weak D match, TRBD1 (6 bases). The V and J ends lost 2 bases and 6 bases respectively, with 10 bases between them. The germline CDR1 and CDR2 sequences are LGHDT and YNNKEL (reference sequence). The CDR3 runs 13 residues.

V is TRBV30 and J is TRBJ1-6, with D perhaps TRBD1 (6 bases). CDR1 and CDR2 from the germline V gene are GTSNPN and SVGIG (reference sequence). The CDR3 has 15 amino acids. The V gene lost 8 bases and the J gene lost 0 bases, with 14 bases spanning the gap. CDR3 in DNA: TGTGCCGGCGAGACAGGAAGCTCCTATAATTCACCCCTCCACTTT. Amino acids: CAGETGSSYNSPLHF. Looking up the rest from reference TRBV30 and TRBJ1-6 gives the full variable domain: SQTIHQWPATLVQPVGSPLSLECTVEGTSNPNLYWYRQAAGRGLQLLFYSVGIGQISSEVPQNLSASRPQDRQFILSSKKLLLSDSGFYLCAGETGSSYNSPLHFGNGTRLTVT.

As DNA, the CDR3 is TGTGCCAGCAGCTCCACTGGGGGATATCCCTACAATGAGCAGTTCTTC. It specifies CASSSTGGYPYNEQFF. The rearrangement uses TRBV7-2 and TRBJ2-1; TRBD1 or TRBD2 may be the D gene (5 bases each). The CDR3 extends over 16 amino acids. Germline-derived CDR1 and CDR2 are SGHTA and FQGNSA. V lost 4 bases to trimming and J lost 2 bases, with 15 bases between them.

As regards this clone: Mismatch with germline at one junction end may stem from a read error. The chain is built from TRBV5-1 and TRBJ2-2; 10 nucleotides agree with TRBD1. CDR3 length equals 16 residues. CDR1 SGHRS and CDR2 YFSETQ come from the germline V gene. As DNA, the CDR3 is TGTGCCAGCAGCTTGGGGGACAGGGGTGGAACCGGGGAGCTGTTTTTT. This gives the protein CASSLGDRGGTGELFF.

This clone was recorded many times. The V and J genes are TRBV19 and TRBJ1-5, with unresolved D. The CDR3 consists of 12 residues. Between the trimmed V and J ends, which lost 9 bases and 0 bases, there was a span of 6 bases. In germline, CDR1 is LNHDA, CDR2 SQIVND (reference sequence). The CDR3 loop is CASAPSNQPQHF. CDR3 coding DNA: TGTGCCAGCGCTCCTAGCAATCAGCCCCAGCATTTT.

This chain uses TRBV15 with TRBJ1-2, with a possible D match to TRBD1 (5 bases). CDR1 LNHNV and CDR2 YYDKDF come from the germline V gene (reference sequence). The CDR3 has 14 amino acids. V lost 6 bases, J lost 5 bases, and 16 bases lay in between. The CDR3 protein is CATRLTFGGYGYTF. CDR3 DNA: TGTGCCACCAGACTGACCTTCGGGGGGTATGGCTACACCTTC. The full variable domain, its missing parts supplied by reference TRBV15 and TRBJ1-2, is DAMVIQNPRYQVTQFGKPVTLSCSQTLNHNVMYWYQQKSSQAPKLLFHYYDKDFNNEADTPDNFQSRRPNTSFCFLDIRSPGLGDTAMYLCATRLTFGGYGYTFGSGTRLTVV.

The J gene is TRBJ1-1, the V gene TRBV19; D not resolved. The germline V and J ends were trimmed by 7 bases and 5 bases, with 14 bases remaining between them. Germline V gene sequence: CDR1 LNHDA, CDR2 SQIVND (reference sequence). The CDR3 has 13 residues. In DNA, the CDR3 is TGTGCCAGTACGGATCAGCTGGGGACTGAAGCTTTCTTT. It yields the protein CASTDQLGTEAFF.

This sequence joins TRBV14 and TRBJ1-4; 8 positions match TRBD1. The CDR3 sequence is 18 residues long. J was trimmed by 0 bases and V by 3 bases; bases with no gene match: 9. Germline V gives CDR1 SGHDN, CDR2 FVKESK. CDR3 sequence: CASSHAGTGLATNEKLFF. The DNA for the CDR3 is TGTGCCAGCAGCCATGCCGGGACAGGCCTTGCAACTAATGAAAAACTGTTTTTT.

The rearrangement links TRBV7-2 to TRBJ1-5; 7 nucleotides line up with TRBD1. Germline CDR1 reads SGHTA; CDR2 reads FQGNSA. V lost 5 bases, J lost 4 bases, and 8 bases stayed unmatched. The CDR3 has 15 amino acids. Here the CDR3 reads CASSTRQGRNQPQHF. The DNA for the CDR3 is TGTGCCAGCAGCACACGACAGGGACGGAATCAGCCCCAGCATTTT.

V usage is TRBV28 and J usage is TRBJ1-1; 7 bases line up with TRBD1. Germline values: CDR1 MDHEN, CDR2 SYDVKM. Trimming cost V 8 bases and J 6 bases; bases outside gene matches: 12. The CDR3 has 14 amino acids. CDR3: CASGQTGSGPEAFF. CDR3 sequence (DNA): TGTGCCAGCGGTCAGACAGGGTCGGGCCCTGAAGCTTTCTTT.

The V gene is TRBV6-5, the J gene TRBJ1-5; D may be TRBD1 (5 bases). V lost 0 bases to trimming and J lost 10 bases, with 10 bases between them. Germline values: CDR1 MNHEY, CDR2 SVGAGI. There are 13 residues in the CDR3. In DNA, the CDR3 is TGTGCCAGCAGTTACTCGGGGGGATATCCCCAGCATTTT. Its translation: CASSYSGGYPQHF.

The chain recombines TRBV9 with TRBJ2-4; 9 nucleotides match TRBD2. This CDR3 region has 16 residues. In germline, CDR1 is SGDLS, CDR2 YYNGEE. The V segment lost 0 bases and the J segment 8 bases; nucleotides outside the gene matches: 9. CDR3 nucleotides: TGTGCCAGCAGCGTAGGAGGTAGCGGGGGAACGGACATTCAGTACTTC. As protein: CASSVGGSGGTDIQYF.

V gene TRBV3-1 (or the pseudogene TRBV3-2) combines with J gene TRBJ2-7; D gene unclear. CDR3 length: 17 amino acids. Looked up from germline, CDR1 is LGHDT and CDR2 is YNNKEL (reference sequence). V shed 0 bases and J shed 2 bases, with 17 bases lying between them. DNA for the CDR3: TGTGCCAGCAGCCAAGAACGGTCCGTCGGCGGAGCCTACGAGCAGTACTTC. This encodes CASSQERSVGGAYEQYF.

The gene calls are TRBV19 and TRBJ1-5; D ambiguous. CDR3 size: 14 residues. Germline CDR1 LNHDA, CDR2 SQIVND (reference sequence). V was trimmed by 7 bases and J by 0 bases, leaving 10 bases between them. CDR3 sequence (DNA): TGTGCCAGTACATCCCAGGATAGCAATCAGCCCCAGCATTTT. This sequence encodes CASTSQDSNQPQHF.

The chain recombines TRBV24-1 with TRBJ1-1, with TRBD1 identical over 9 bases. This CDR3 has 12 amino acids. Trimming at V came to 6 bases and at J to 7 bases, leaving 2 bases not matched to a gene. CDR1 is KGHDR, CDR2 SFDVKD, per germline. For the CDR3, the DNA is TGTGCCACCAGTACAGGGGGCGGTGAAGCTTTCTTT. This codes for CATSTGGGEAFF.

This chain links TRBV11-3 with TRBJ2-3, with 8 bases aligning to TRBD2. The CDR3 loop spans 14 amino acids. Germline CDR1 is SGHNT and CDR2 is YENEEA. Trimming at V came to 3 bases and at J to 3 bases, leaving 2 bases not matched to a gene. This chain's CDR3 is CASSFSGGTDTQYF. CDR3 coding DNA: TGTGCCAGCAGCTTCAGCGGGGGAACAGATACGCAGTATTTT.

The rearrangement links TRBV5-1 to TRBJ2-3; D not resolved. Germline V CDR1 and CDR2: SGHRS, YFSETQ. Trimming stripped 5 bases from V and 4 bases from J, with 14 bases between. The CDR3 consists of 14 residues. The CDR3: CASSFGLGSDTQYF. In DNA form, the CDR3 reads TGCGCCAGCAGTTTTGGCCTCGGATCAGATACGCAGTATTTT.

The chain links TRBV12-3 or TRBV12-4 to TRBJ2-1; D is possibly TRBD2 (6 bases). V gave up 8 bases and J gave up 6 bases, with 11 bases separating them. This CDR3 comprises 12 residues. The chain's CDR3 is CASVEGTNEQFF. CDR3 nucleotides: TGTGCCAGCGTGGAGGGAACCAATGAGCAGTTCTTC.

To note about this clone: The sample contains more than one DNA sequence encoding this CDR3. This chain joins TRBV7-2 and TRBJ2-7, with D perhaps TRBD2 (6 bases). V lost 5 bases, J lost 3 bases, and 11 bases lay in between. CDR1 is SGHTA and CDR2 is FQGNSA in the germline V gene. The CDR3 loop spans 13 amino acids. The CDR3 coding sequence is TGTGCCAGCAGCAGGGACTCCTACTACGAGCAGTACGTC. Protein product: CASSRDSYYEQYV.

The chain carries TRBV9 and TRBJ1-2; D may be TRBD1 (6 bases). V dropped 4 bases and J dropped 2 bases, with 12 bases sitting between them. The CDR3 sequence is 14 residues long. Germline V CDR1 and CDR2: SGDLS, YYNGEE. This CDR3 reads CASSPGTLNYGYTF. In DNA form, the CDR3 reads TGTGCCAGCAGCCCGGGGACACTCAACTATGGCTACACCTTC.

The rearrangement joins TRBV2 to TRBJ1-6; TRBD1 aligns across 7 bases. V was pared by 6 bases and J by 11 bases, with 7 bases of the junction left unmatched. CDR3 size: 13 residues. CDR1 SNHLY and CDR2 FYNNEI come from the germline V gene. DNA of the CDR3: TGTGCCAGCAGCCGACTACAGGGGCCACCCCTCCACTTT. This encodes CASSRLQGPPLHF.

The chain couples TRBV30 to TRBJ1-6; TRBD1 agrees at 9 bases. This CDR3 spans 14 amino acids. Germline V gives CDR1 GTSNPN, CDR2 SVGIG (reference sequence). Trimming at V came to 2 bases and at J to 9 bases, leaving 5 bases not matched to a gene. The CDR3 DNA sequence: TGTGCCTGGAGTTCGGACAGGGGCGGTTCACCCCTCCACTTT. Protein: CAWSSDRGGSPLHF.

The V call is TRBV9, the J call TRBJ2-6; a weak D match, TRBD2 (5 bases). V was cut by 1 base and J by 0 bases, with 5 bases left in between. Germline loops: CDR1 SGDLS, CDR2 YYNGEE. This CDR3 is 15 amino acids long. The CDR3 loop is CASSVRDSGANVLTF. CDR3 DNA sequence: TGTGCCAGCAGCGTACGGGACTCTGGGGCCAACGTCCTGACTTTC. Full variable domain (outside the CDR3, taken from reference TRBV9 and TRBJ2-6): DSGVTQTPKHLITATGQRVTLRCSPRSGDLSVYWYQQSLDQGLQFLIQYYNGEERAKGNILERFSAQQFPDLHSELNLSSLELGDSALYFCASSVRDSGANVLTFGAGSRLTVL.

The chain combines TRBV5-8 with TRBJ2-1; D is ambiguous. This CDR3 spans 15 amino acids. Between the trimmed V and J ends, which lost 1 base and 6 bases, there was a span of 14 bases. Germline V gene data show CDR1 as SGHTS and CDR2 as YDEGEE. The CDR3 loop reads CASSLRVLSGNEQFF. The DNA of the CDR3 is TGTGCCAGCAGCTTGAGGGTTCTTTCGGGCAATGAGCAGTTCTTC.

The rearrangement joins TRBV3-1 (or the pseudogene TRBV3-2) to TRBJ1-3, with D possibly TRBD1 on 6 matching bases. This CDR3 contains 17 residues. Trimming removed 5 bases from V and 0 bases from J, with 17 bases in between. Per germline, CDR1 LGHDT and CDR2 YNNKEL (reference sequence). The CDR3 DNA follows: TGTGCCAGCAGCTCCCACGGGACAACGAACTCTGGAAACACCATATATTTT. It is translated as CASSSHGTTNSGNTIYF.